The 20 T cell receptor beta chains in this list originate from one sample, sequenced in a study of graft-versus-host responses after intestinal transplantation. These TCRs' antigens remain unknown. Only in-frame clones appear in the TCRdb table, and some are missing; sequencing was by immunoSEQ multiplex PCR. The table has 130,000 or so clones, around 90% seen once. This sample comprised unstimulated CD4+ T cells sorted from spleen or lymph node cells, obtained before intestinal transplant. The receptors come from a human donor who received an intestinal transplant.

CDR3 sequence: CASSEMSGSYEQYF. The CDR3 DNA sequence: TGTGCCAGCAGTGAGATGAGTGGATCCTACGAGCAGTACTTC. The chain is built from TRBV28 and TRBJ2-7; D unclear. This CDR3 has 14 residues. CDR1 is MDHEN, CDR2 SYDVKM, per germline. Trimming removed 5 bases from V and 1 base from J, with 12 bases in between. Looking up the rest from reference TRBV28 and TRBJ2-7 gives the full variable domain: DVKVTQSSRYLVKRTGEKVFLECVQDMDHENMFWYRQDPGLGLRLIYFSYDVKMKEKGDIPEGYSVSREKKERFSLILESASTNQTSMYLCASSEMSGSYEQYFGPGTRLTVT.

The CDR3 sequence: CASSFWGSNTDTQYF. The DNA for the CDR3 is TGTGCCAGCAGCTTTTGGGGATCCAACACAGATACGCAGTATTTT. The V and J genes are TRBV5-4 and TRBJ2-3; no reliable D call. The CDR3 consists of 15 residues. Trimming removed 2 bases from V and 2 bases from J, with 12 bases in between. Germline CDR1 is SGHNT and CDR2 is YYREEE (reference sequence).

The table lists this clone with a count of one. This chain links TRBV7-2 with TRBJ2-7; TRBD2 is a possible D gene (6 bases). V gave up 1 base and J gave up 4 bases, with 11 bases separating them. This CDR3 region has 14 residues. From germline, CDR1 is SGHTA and CDR2 FQGNSA. In DNA form, the CDR3 reads TGTGCCAGCAGCTTAGAAGGGACTCATTACGAGCAGTACTTC. Translation: CASSLEGTHYEQYF. Full variable domain (missing parts from reference TRBV7-2 and TRBJ2-7): GAGVSQSPSNKVTEKGKDVELRCDPISGHTALYWYRQSLGQGLEFLIYFQGNSAPDKSGLPSDRFSAERTGGSVSTLTIQRTQQEDSAVYLCASSLEGTHYEQYFGPGTRLTVT.

The chain couples TRBV2 to TRBJ1-1; 8 bases align to TRBD1. Per germline, CDR1 SNHLY and CDR2 FYNNEI. The CDR3 contains 14 residues. J lost 6 bases, V lost 8 bases, and 11 bases had no gene match. The CDR3: CASADRVSNSEAFF. The DNA for the CDR3 is TGTGCCAGCGCGGACAGGGTTTCTAACTCTGAAGCTTTCTTT.

The chain is built from TRBV7-8 and TRBJ2-1, with unresolved D. The CDR3 has 14 residues. Per germline, CDR1 SGHVS and CDR2 FQNEAQ. V was trimmed by 1 base and J by 8 bases, leaving 12 bases between them. The CDR3 protein is CASSLEPSRDEQFF. The CDR3 DNA reads TGTGCCAGCAGCTTAGAACCTAGTAGGGATGAGCAGTTCTTC.

The CDR3 bases are TGTGCCAGCAGTCCGCTAGGGGGGACTGAAGCTTTCTTT. This encodes CASSPLGGTEAFF. The rearrangement joins TRBV27 to TRBJ1-1; the D gene is possibly TRBD1 (6 bases). The V gene lost 5 bases and the J gene lost 5 bases, with 12 bases spanning the gap. CDR1 MNHEY and CDR2 SMNVEV come from the germline V gene (reference sequence). The CDR3 runs to 13 residues.

The V and J genes are TRBV18 and TRBJ1-2; the D is unclear. Trimming took 2 bases from V and 1 from J, leaving 5 bases between them. There are 13 residues in the CDR3. CDR1 KGHSH and CDR2 LQKENI come from the germline V gene. The CDR3 region has the DNA TGTGCCAGCTCACCAGAAAGTAACTATGGCTACACCTTC. This gives the protein CASSPESNYGYTF.

The chain employs TRBV7-8 and TRBJ1-6; TRBD1 agrees at 9 bases. The junction had 11 bases not matched to a gene; V was cut back by 5 bases and J by 9 bases. The CDR3 contains 16 residues. Germline CDR1 is SGHVS and CDR2 is FQNEAQ. The CDR3 region has the DNA TGTGCCAGCAGCGACGGACAGGGGACGTTAGGTTCACCCCTCCACTTT. Amino acid sequence: CASSDGQGTLGSPLHF.

The J gene is TRBJ2-1, the V gene TRBV5-4; D is perhaps TRBD1 (7 bases). From germline, CDR1 is SGHNT and CDR2 YYREEE (reference sequence). V lost 1 base, J lost 6 bases, and 14 bases lay in between. The CDR3 length is 15 residues. Here the CDR3 DNA reads TGTGCCAGCAGCTTGTCCTGGCAGGGGGGCAATGAGCAGTTCTTC. Translation gives CASSLSWQGGNEQFF.

The V and J genes are TRBV10-1 and TRBJ2-1; D is possibly TRBD1 or TRBD2 (6 bases each). The germline V gene encodes CDR1 WNHNN and CDR2 SYGVQD (reference sequence). Between the trimmed V and J ends, which lost 2 bases and 13 bases, there was a span of 12 bases. This CDR3 is built from 12 residues. CDR3 residues: CASSENRGRQFF. CDR3 nucleotide sequence: TGCGCCAGCAGTGAGAACCGGGGGCGCCAGTTCTTC.

This clone was seen only once. The chain carries TRBV11-2 and TRBJ2-3, with 7 bases that match TRBD1. V was pared by 5 bases and J by 7 bases, with 15 bases of the junction left unmatched. The CDR3 has 16 amino acids. The V gene's germline CDR1 is SGHAT and CDR2 FQNNGV. The CDR3 spells CASSPRLTGLVNTQYF. The CDR3 region has the DNA TGTGCCAGCAGCCCGCGCCTGACAGGGCTAGTGAATACGCAGTATTTT.

The chain joins TRBV11-2 to TRBJ2-1; TRBD1 might be the D (6 bases). The CDR3 loop spans 15 amino acids. Per germline, CDR1 SGHAT and CDR2 FQNNGV. Trimming took 4 bases from V and 0 from J, leaving 10 bases between them. CDR3 DNA sequence: TGTGCCAGCAGCTCAGGGGCCATCTCCTACAATGAGCAGTTCTTC. Translated, it gives CASSSGAISYNEQFF.

The gene calls are TRBV4-2 and TRBJ1-1, with 8 bases fitting TRBD1. J was trimmed by 4 bases and V by 4 bases; bases with no gene match: 5. Germline V gene lookup returns CDR1 LGHNA and CDR2 YNFKEQ. This CDR3 has 14 amino acids. The CDR3 coding sequence is TGTGCCAGCAGCCGACCACAGGGGGGCACTGAAGCTTTCTTT. Translating gives CASSRPQGGTEAFF.

The chain has TRBV2 and TRBJ2-3; D is perhaps TRBD1 (6 bases). Trimming shortened V by 6 bases and J by 6 bases, and 10 bases separated the two germline ends. CDR1 SNHLY and CDR2 FYNNEI come from the germline V gene. The CDR3 has 12 amino acids. The CDR3 sequence is CASSLRGDTQYF. In DNA, the CDR3 is TGTGCCAGCAGCCTTAGGGGGGATACGCAGTATTTT.

V and J are TRBV5-8 and TRBJ1-1, with TRBD1 as a possible D gene (6 bases). Trimming removed 1 base from V and 3 bases from J, with 16 bases in between. The CDR3 contains 16 residues. Germline values: CDR1 SGHTS, CDR2 YDEGEE. The CDR3 nucleotides read TGTGCCAGCAGCTTGACAAAAGGGGGGCGGCACACTGAAGCTTTCTTT. It yields the protein CASSLTKGGRHTEAFF. The full variable domain, its missing parts supplied by reference TRBV5-8 and TRBJ1-1, is EAGVTQSPTHLIKTRGQQATLRCSPISGHTSVYWYQQALGLGLQFLLWYDEGEERNRGNFPPRFSGRQFPNYSSELNVNALELEDSALYLCASSLTKGGRHTEAFFGQGTRLTVV.

This clone has a single count. This chain links TRBV6-5 with TRBJ1-2; D is uncertain. Looked up from germline, CDR1 is MNHEY and CDR2 is SVGAGI. The V gene lost 6 bases and the J gene lost 6 bases, with 20 bases spanning the gap. This CDR3 region has 15 residues. The CDR3 nucleotides are TGTGCCAGCAGCCGTACGTACACTTTGACCAATGGCTACACCTTC. This translates into CASSRTYTLTNGYTF.

In DNA, the CDR3 is TGTGCCAGTAGTATAGAGGGTAGCTTCTACAATGAGCAGTTCTTC. It specifies CASSIEGSFYNEQFF. The genes are TRBV19 and TRBJ2-1; D uncertain. Between the trimmed V and J ends, which lost 0 bases and 3 bases, there was a span of 9 bases. Germline V gene data show CDR1 as LNHDA and CDR2 as SQIVND (reference sequence). CDR3 length equals 15 residues.

This sequence joins TRBV19 and TRBJ1-4; 8 bases are shared with TRBD1. Trimming removed 5 bases from V and 0 bases from J; junction bases left unmatched: 2. Looked up from germline, CDR1 is LNHDA and CDR2 is SQIVND (reference sequence). The CDR3 consists of 15 residues. CDR3 coding DNA: TGTGCCAGTAGTTTGACAGGGGCAACTAATGAAAAACTGTTTTTT. Protein: CASSLTGATNEKLFF.

This rearrangement joins TRBV18 to TRBJ2-7; D is ambiguous. Germline V gene sequence: CDR1 KGHSH, CDR2 LQKENI. This CDR3 has 13 residues. V was trimmed by 4 bases and J by 7 bases, leaving 14 bases between them. CDR3: CASSLSPAWEQYF. The CDR3 coding sequence is TGTGCCAGCTCACTCTCCCCGGCGTGGGAGCAGTACTTC. Based on the CDR3 plus reference TRBV18 and TRBJ2-7, the full variable domain is NAGVMQNPRHLVRRRGQEARLRCSPMKGHSHVYWYRQLPEEGLKFMVYLQKENIIDESGMPKERFSAEFPKEGPSILRIQQVVRGDSAAYFCASSLSPAWEQYFGPGTRLTVT.

This chain joins TRBV7-8 and TRBJ1-5; D is perhaps TRBD1 (5 bases). V was cut by 8 bases and J by 4 bases, with 12 bases left in between. Germline CDR1 and CDR2: SGHVS and FQNEAQ. This CDR3 comprises 13 residues. The CDR3 bases are TGTGCCAGCGGTTTACAGGTTAATCAGCCCCAGCATTTT. Its translation: CASGLQVNQPQHF.